Below are 3 T cell receptor beta chains sequenced from a single sample in a study of spatial heterogeneity in lung cancer. Via MiXCR, TCRdb re-called the 5' RACE reads, giving one row per CDR3 protein. The sample gives about 45,000 distinct CDR3 sequences, about 13% of which show up once; around 56% is in the top ten. The time point is: sample taken at primary tumor resection. The sequencing here drew on PBMCs, taken at surgery. Every receptor here comes from a male donor with early-stage non-small cell lung cancer.

This clonotype was seen only a few times. V is TRBV4-1 and J is TRBJ2-5, with a possible D match to TRBD1 (6 bases). Trimming took 0 bases from V and 4 from J, leaving 15 bases between them. The CDR3 has 16 residues. The germline V gene encodes CDR1 MGHRA and CDR2 YSYEKL. CDR3 nucleotides: TGCGCCAGCAGCCAAGATGTACAGGGTATAGGAGAGACCCAGTACTTC. It yields the protein CASSQDVQGIGETQYF.

This clonotype was observed many times. The chain joins TRBV5-1 to TRBJ1-6, with no clear D. Germline V lookup: CDR1 SGHRS, CDR2 YFSETQ. The V and J ends lost 1 base and 8 bases respectively, with 10 bases between them. This CDR3 has 14 amino acids. CDR3 DNA: TGCGCCAGCAGCTTGACGGCAGAGGATTCACCCCTCCACTTT. Translating it yields CASSLTAEDSPLHF. Variable domain in full (rest from reference TRBV5-1 and TRBJ1-6): KAGVTQTPRYLIKTRGQQVTLSCSPISGHRSVSWYQQTPGQGLQFLFEYFSETQRNKGNFPGRFSGRQFSNSRSEMNVSTLELGDSALYLCASSLTAEDSPLHFGNGTRLTVT.

This clonotype was detected many times. V usage is TRBV24-1 and J usage is TRBJ2-1, with D tentatively TRBD1 (6 bases). CDR1 is KGHDR, CDR2 SFDVKD, per germline. The CDR3 contains 14 residues. V dropped 5 bases and J dropped 6 bases, with 13 bases sitting between them. This CDR3 reads CATSGTGIRNEQFF. DNA of the CDR3: TGTGCCACCAGTGGAACAGGGATACGCAATGAGCAGTTCTTC.